This TCR beta chain comes out of a study of CD8 T cells in ankylosing spondylitis. Study results and caveats: What appeared characteristic of ankylosing spondylitis blood was a TCR beta motif of several highly homologous variants.

Generation of TCR beta libraries employed quantitative 5'-RACE incorporating molecular barcodes. TCRdb processed the 5' RACE reads anew with MiXCR; each CDR3 protein has one entry. The data hold about 130,000 distinct CDR3 sequences, with approximately 10% observed a single time. This clonotype has a count of ten or more. Its matching antigen is unknown. The CDR3 contains 14 residues. The sequence was collected from a male donor with ankylosing spondylitis or in good health (not recorded which). Sequencing was performed on blood, either unsorted or a sorted T cell fraction (not recorded which). The chain combines TRBV21-1 with TRBJ1-6; the listed D gene, TRBD1, was not tested against the DNA. TRBV21-1 is a pseudogene segment. CDR3 sequence (DNA): TGTGCCAGCAGCAAGACAGGACCAGTCGCACCCCTCCACTTT. Its translation: CASSKTGPVAPLHF.